This is a list of T cell receptor beta chains from one sample in a study of shared clonotypes between healthy human individuals. Sequencing was performed with immunoSEQ multiplex PCR; in TCRdb, only in-frame clones are kept and a portion is missing. The sample records approximately 710,000 clones, 90% being singletons. Sequenced sample: memory CD8+ T cells from PBMCs. The receptor set was obtained from a man aged 18 to 30 in good health. Some clones in this sample may be carry-over from other donors' samples. Each CDR3 is given with its conserved first and last residue. Each record gives: CDR3 DNA, CDR3 protein, V gene, D gene, J gene, clone size. The D gene is left open where the match is weak. The size field is filled for only some rows; it gives once, few, many or a size class.

cdr3_nt: TGTGCCTGGAGTGTAAAAGGGAACATTCAGTACTTC
cdr3_aa: CAWSVKGNIQYF
v_call: TRBV30
d_call: -
j_call: TRBJ2-4
clone_size: -

cdr3_nt: TGTGCCAGCAGTTACCGGGACCCCAGGAGCAATGAGCAGTTCTTC
cdr3_aa: CASSYRDPRSNEQFF
v_call: TRBV5-6
d_call: -
j_call: TRBJ2-1
clone_size: -

cdr3_nt: TGTGCCAGCAGCCCGACGGGGTATTCGGACTACGAGCAGTACTTC
cdr3_aa: CASSPTGYSDYEQYF
v_call: TRBV7-9
d_call: -
j_call: TRBJ2-7
clone_size: -

cdr3_nt: TGTGCCAGCAGTTTCAACAGGGGGGCGGCGGAGGAGCTGTTTTTT
cdr3_aa: CASSFNRGAAEELFF
v_call: TRBV28
d_call: TRBD1
j_call: TRBJ2-2
clone_size: -

cdr3_nt: TGCGCCAGCAGTTTCTGCAGGCTCGGATTCTACAGCAATCAGCCCCAGCATTTT
cdr3_aa: CASSFCRLGFYSNQPQHF
v_call: TRBV10-1
d_call: -
j_call: TRBJ1-5
clone_size: -

cdr3_nt: TGTGCCAGCAGTTTAAGCGTGGAGGGAAACACTGAAGCTTTCTTT
cdr3_aa: CASSLSVEGNTEAFF
v_call: TRBV27
d_call: -
j_call: TRBJ1-1
clone_size: -

cdr3_nt: TGTGCCAGCAGCGCCCCCGGGCGTGGCGGGGAGCTGTTTTTT
cdr3_aa: CASSAPGRGGELFF
v_call: TRBV9
d_call: -
j_call: TRBJ2-2
clone_size: once

cdr3_nt: TGTGCCAGCAGTCCTACAGGCAGTACGCAGTATTTT
cdr3_aa: CASSPTGSTQYF
v_call: TRBV28
d_call: -
j_call: TRBJ2-3
clone_size: once

cdr3_nt: TGCAGCGTTGTGCCAGGGGGCTTCATCGCTGAAGCTTTCTTT
cdr3_aa: CSVVPGGFIAEAFF
v_call: TRBV29-1
d_call: TRBD1
j_call: TRBJ1-1
clone_size: -

cdr3_nt: TGTGCCAGCAGTTATGGACAGGGTACTGAAGCTTTCTTT
cdr3_aa: CASSYGQGTEAFF
v_call: TRBV6-5
d_call: TRBD1
j_call: TRBJ1-1
clone_size: -

cdr3_nt: TGTGCCAGCACTACGGGACTAGCCTACAATGAGCAGTTCTTC
cdr3_aa: CASTTGLAYNEQFF
v_call: TRBV6-5
d_call: TRBD2
j_call: TRBJ2-1
clone_size: once

cdr3_nt: TGTGCCAGCAGCTGGACAGGGGCCACCAGCGAGCAGTACTTC
cdr3_aa: CASSWTGATSEQYF
v_call: TRBV27
d_call: TRBD1
j_call: TRBJ2-7
clone_size: once

cdr3_nt: TGTGCCAGCAGTGCGACCGGGACAGCCTATGGCTACACCTTC
cdr3_aa: CASSATGTAYGYTF
v_call: TRBV6-5
d_call: TRBD1
j_call: TRBJ1-2
clone_size: -

cdr3_nt: TGTGCCAGCACCGGAACAGGGGAAAATACGCAGTATTTT
cdr3_aa: CASTGTGENTQYF
v_call: TRBV27
d_call: TRBD1
j_call: TRBJ2-3
clone_size: -

cdr3_nt: TGTGCCAGCAGCCACCAAGAGACCCAGTACTTC
cdr3_aa: CASSHQETQYF
v_call: TRBV7-9
d_call: -
j_call: TRBJ2-5
clone_size: -

cdr3_nt: TGCGCCAGCAGCCAAGCTTGGACAGGGTATCAGCCCCAGCATTTT
cdr3_aa: CASSQAWTGYQPQHF
v_call: TRBV4-1
d_call: TRBD1
j_call: TRBJ1-5
clone_size: -

cdr3_nt: TGCAGCGTGCGGACCACCGGGGAGCTGTTTTTT
cdr3_aa: CSVRTTGELFF
v_call: TRBV29-1
d_call: -
j_call: TRBJ2-2
clone_size: -

cdr3_nt: TGCGCCAGCAGCTTGGCACGGGCTAGCGGCAATCCCTATGAGCAGTTCTTC
cdr3_aa: CASSLARASGNPYEQFF
v_call: TRBV5-1
d_call: TRBD2
j_call: TRBJ2-1
clone_size: once

cdr3_nt: TGCGCCAGCAGCTTGGAGCGACCCTACGAGCAGTACTTC
cdr3_aa: CASSLERPYEQYF
v_call: TRBV5-1
d_call: -
j_call: TRBJ2-7
clone_size: -

cdr3_nt: TGTGCCAGTAGTATCGGCTCGGTGAACACTGAAGCTTTCTTT
cdr3_aa: CASSIGSVNTEAFF
v_call: TRBV19
d_call: -
j_call: TRBJ1-1
clone_size: -

cdr3_nt: TGCGCCAGCAGCCAAGACCGGTCCGGACAGGGGGGAATAGAGACCCAGTACTTC
cdr3_aa: CASSQDRSGQGGIETQYF
v_call: TRBV4-1
d_call: TRBD1
j_call: TRBJ2-5
clone_size: -

cdr3_nt: TGTGCCAGCAGTACAGGGAACAATCAGCCCCAGCATTTT
cdr3_aa: CASSTGNNQPQHF
v_call: TRBV6-5
d_call: -
j_call: TRBJ1-5
clone_size: -

cdr3_nt: TGTGCCAGCAGTTTACAGGGAGGCACCGGGGAGCTGTTTTTT
cdr3_aa: CASSLQGGTGELFF
v_call: TRBV27
d_call: -
j_call: TRBJ2-2
clone_size: -

cdr3_nt: TGTGCCAGCAAATGGCTAGCGGGGGTGGGTGAGCAGTTCTTC
cdr3_aa: CASKWLAGVGEQFF
v_call: TRBV28
d_call: TRBD2
j_call: TRBJ2-1
clone_size: -

cdr3_nt: TGTGCCAGCAGTTACTCGAGGAGAGGTACAGCTTTCTTT
cdr3_aa: CASSYSRRGTAFF
v_call: TRBV6-6
d_call: -
j_call: TRBJ1-1
clone_size: -

cdr3_nt: TGTGCCAGCAGGCGTGATCCTGAGGAGGCCCTTAACAATCAGCCCCAGCATTTT
cdr3_aa: CASRRDPEEALNNQPQHF
v_call: TRBV28
d_call: -
j_call: TRBJ1-5
clone_size: -

cdr3_nt: TGTGCCAGCAGTACTGACAGTTCCCACGCCTACAATGAGCAGTTCTTC
cdr3_aa: CASSTDSSHAYNEQFF
v_call: TRBV27
d_call: -
j_call: TRBJ2-1
clone_size: -

cdr3_nt: TGTGCCAGCAGCAGAAAGGGACTTTCCGTTACCGGGGAGCTGTTTTTT
cdr3_aa: CASSRKGLSVTGELFF
v_call: TRBV21-1
d_call: -
j_call: TRBJ2-2
clone_size: -

cdr3_nt: TGTGCCAGCAGCTCCGCTTTGGCTGAAGCTTTCTTT
cdr3_aa: CASSSALAEAFF
v_call: TRBV7-6
d_call: -
j_call: TRBJ1-1
clone_size: -

cdr3_nt: TGCAGCGTTGAAGATCGGCTAGCGGGGACCGGGGAGCTGTTTTTT
cdr3_aa: CSVEDRLAGTGELFF
v_call: TRBV29-1
d_call: TRBD2
j_call: TRBJ2-2
clone_size: -

cdr3_nt: TGTGCCAGCAGCTATGAGACCGAGTACTACGAGCAGTACTTC
cdr3_aa: CASSYETEYYEQYF
v_call: TRBV7-9
d_call: -
j_call: TRBJ2-7
clone_size: -

cdr3_nt: TGTGCCAGCAGCTTAGTGGGGGTTGGGCAGCCCCAGCATTTT
cdr3_aa: CASSLVGVGQPQHF
v_call: TRBV7-9
d_call: -
j_call: TRBJ1-5
clone_size: many

cdr3_nt: TGTGCCAGCAGTTTACTCCCCTCCTACGAGCAGTACTTC
cdr3_aa: CASSLLPSYEQYF
v_call: TRBV27
d_call: -
j_call: TRBJ2-7
clone_size: -

cdr3_nt: TGTGCCAGCAGTTTAGGGGCGACCTACGAGCAGTACTTC
cdr3_aa: CASSLGATYEQYF
v_call: TRBV27
d_call: -
j_call: TRBJ2-7
clone_size: -

cdr3_nt: TGTGCCAGCTCACCACAAAACCACAATGAGCAGTTCTTC
cdr3_aa: CASSPQNHNEQFF
v_call: TRBV18
d_call: -
j_call: TRBJ2-1
clone_size: -

cdr3_nt: TGTGCCAGCAGCGGAAACAGGTTGCAGGATGAGCAGTTCTTC
cdr3_aa: CASSGNRLQDEQFF
v_call: TRBV9
d_call: -
j_call: TRBJ2-1
clone_size: -

cdr3_nt: TGTGCCAGCAGCCCCGTGTTATTCGGGGTTAAAACCGGGGAGCTGTTTTTT
cdr3_aa: CASSPVLFGVKTGELFF
v_call: TRBV7-2
d_call: -
j_call: TRBJ2-2
clone_size: -

cdr3_nt: TGTGCCAGCAGTGACAGGGGCAACTACGAGCAGTACTTC
cdr3_aa: CASSDRGNYEQYF
v_call: TRBV2
d_call: -
j_call: TRBJ2-7
clone_size: -

cdr3_nt: TGTGCCAGCGGGTCTTCCTACGAGCAGTACTTC
cdr3_aa: CASGSSYEQYF
v_call: TRBV25-1
d_call: -
j_call: TRBJ2-7
clone_size: -

cdr3_nt: TGTGCCAGCAGCTCCACAGCGGGAGGGCCCTCAGATACGCAGTATTTT
cdr3_aa: CASSSTAGGPSDTQYF
v_call: TRBV7-9
d_call: TRBD2
j_call: TRBJ2-3
clone_size: once

cdr3_nt: TGTGCCAGCAGTTACTCGTCAGGGGGCGCGGGGGAGCTGTTTTTT
cdr3_aa: CASSYSSGGAGELFF
v_call: TRBV6-6
d_call: TRBD1
j_call: TRBJ2-2
clone_size: -

cdr3_nt: TGTGCCAGCAGCTTTGCTAGCTCCTACGAGCAGTACTTC
cdr3_aa: CASSFASSYEQYF
v_call: TRBV11-2
d_call: -
j_call: TRBJ2-7
clone_size: -

cdr3_nt: TGTGCCAGTAGTATCGGTAGCAGGGAAGGGTACGAGCAGTACTTC
cdr3_aa: CASSIGSREGYEQYF
v_call: TRBV19
d_call: -
j_call: TRBJ2-7
clone_size: once

cdr3_nt: TGTGCCAGCAGCACCTCGGCCGGCCAGATTGGCAATGAGCAGTTCTTC
cdr3_aa: CASSTSAGQIGNEQFF
v_call: TRBV13
d_call: -
j_call: TRBJ2-1
clone_size: -

cdr3_nt: TGTGCCAGCAGCCCAGGTCAGGGGAGCACTGAAGCTTTCTTT
cdr3_aa: CASSPGQGSTEAFF
v_call: TRBV5-6
d_call: -
j_call: TRBJ1-1
clone_size: -

cdr3_nt: TGCGCCAGCAGCTTTAACCAGGGGGAGCCCTCCTACAATGAGCAGTTCTTC
cdr3_aa: CASSFNQGEPSYNEQFF
v_call: TRBV5-1
d_call: TRBD1
j_call: TRBJ2-1
clone_size: -